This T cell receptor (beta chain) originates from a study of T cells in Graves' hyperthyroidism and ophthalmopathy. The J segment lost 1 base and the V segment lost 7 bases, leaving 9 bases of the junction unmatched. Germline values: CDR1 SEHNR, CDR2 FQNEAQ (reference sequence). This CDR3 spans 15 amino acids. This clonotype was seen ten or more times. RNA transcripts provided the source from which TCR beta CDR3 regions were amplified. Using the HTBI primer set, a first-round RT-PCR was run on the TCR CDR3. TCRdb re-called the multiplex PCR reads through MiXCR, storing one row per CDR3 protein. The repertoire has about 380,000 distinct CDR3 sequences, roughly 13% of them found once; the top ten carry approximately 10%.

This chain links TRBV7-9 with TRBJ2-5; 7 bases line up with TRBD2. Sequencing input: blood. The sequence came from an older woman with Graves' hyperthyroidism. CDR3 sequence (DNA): TGTGCCAGCATCCGACCCTCTAGCGGCCAAGAGACCCAGTACTTC. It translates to CASIRPSSGQETQYF.